Sequencing of this T cell receptor beta chain was carried out in a study of radiotherapy plus CTLA-4 blockade in lung cancer. To note about this clone: The target antigen is unknown.

CDR1 is SGHAT, CDR2 FQNNGV, per germline. This CDR3 has 15 residues. Trimming shortened V by 1 base and J by 7 bases, and 14 bases separated the two germline ends. Libraries were prepared by immunoSEQ multiplex PCR; TCRdb keeps only in-frame clonotypes and omits some of them. The sample records about 110,000 clones, more than 70% being singletons. People whose metastatic non-small-cell lung cancer was chemo-refractory got focal radiation along with CTLA-4 blockade by ipilimumab. Overall study results and limits: After treatment with radiotherapy plus ipilimumab, TCR clones that came from the tumor expanded in blood.

This TCR derives from a human donor with non-small cell lung cancer that progressed on radiotherapy plus ipilimumab. Some clones in this sample may be carry-over from other donors' samples. This chain connects TRBV11-2 to TRBJ1-5; D unclear. The material sequenced was peripheral blood, taken from a patient treated with radiotherapy plus ipilimumab. The CDR3: CASSLGPKSGQPQHF. CDR3 sequence (DNA): TGTGCCAGCAGCTTAGGACCCAAATCCGGGCAGCCCCAGCATTTT.